This T cell receptor beta chain emerged from a study of T cell repertoires in cytomegalovirus infection. As for the study in general: CMV epitopes that were recently identified and HLA-C-restricted were used alongside well-studied HLA-B-restricted ones.

Germline CDR1 and CDR2: SGHTA and FQGNSA. V shed 3 bases and J 6 bases; nucleotides not matched to a gene: 6. The CDR3 spans 15 residues. TCRdb re-called the reads through MiXCR, storing one row per CDR3 protein. This repertoire shows around 770,000 distinct CDR3 sequences, just under 30% found once; its top ten account for 10% to 15%. General study findings and limits: HLA-C-restricted CMV clonotypes gave the most frequent clonotype in two of eight donors.

Of note for this clonotype: Its antigen is still unknown.

This clonotype was sampled from a human donor in good health (CMV status not recorded). Some clones in this sample may be carry-over from other donors' samples. The starting material was cultured CD8+ T cells from PBMCs, obtained from culture after CMV antigen stimulation. The J gene is TRBJ2-3, the V gene TRBV7-2; 10 bases align to TRBD2. CDR3 sequence reads: CASSLERGGFDTQYF. The CDR3 bases are TGTGCCAGCAGCTTGGAGCGGGGGGGTTTCGATACGCAGTATTTT.